This passage covers 14 T cell receptor beta chains from one sample sequenced in a study of Graves' ophthalmopathy and Graves' hyperthyroidism. Amplification from RNA transcripts yielded the TCR beta CDR3 regions. First-round RT-PCR used HTBI primers; second-round multiplex PCR followed. TCRdb analysed the multiplex PCR reads with MiXCR anew, one entry per CDR3 protein. The sample lists just over 600,000 distinct CDR3 sequences; 22% were seen once. Material for sequencing was peripheral blood. The receptors shown here come from a woman between 18 and 30 years old with stable Graves' hyperthyroidism. Some clones in this sample may be carry-over from other donors' samples.

Worth noting for this clonotype: This is likely a read error, given that the CDR3 carries no conserved phenylalanine or tryptophan at its end. The gene calls are TRBV6-1 and TRBJ1-1; D is ambiguous. Deletions cut 5 bases from V and 3 bases from J, with 10 bases between. Per the germline V gene, CDR1 is MNHNS and CDR2 is SASEGT. The CDR3 covers 13 residues. Here the CDR3 reads CASSPRCDTEAFY. The CDR3 DNA is TGTGCCAGCAGTCCCCGCTGTGACACTGAAGCTTTCTAT.

This clonotype was recorded many times. V is TRBV20-1 and J is TRBJ2-7, with 11 bases fitting TRBD2. Trimming removed 0 bases from V and 2 bases from J; junction bases left unmatched: 6. The CDR3 has 16 residues. Germline lookup yields CDR1 DFQATT and CDR2 SNEGSKA (reference sequence). CDR3 DNA sequence: TGCAGTGCTAGAGATACGGGACTAGCGGACCCCTACGAGCAGTACTTC. Encoded protein: CSARDTGLADPYEQYF.

This clonotype was counted at least ten times. The rearrangement links TRBV6-5 to TRBJ1-1; tentatively, D is TRBD1 (6 bases). The V end lost 5 bases, the J end lost 1 base, and 11 bases lay between the germline ends. The CDR3 length is 14 residues. The germline gives CDR1 MNHEY, CDR2 SVGAGI. This CDR3 reads CASSRQVSNTEAFF. The CDR3 coding sequence is TGTGCCAGCAGTCGACAGGTCTCGAACACTGAAGCTTTCTTT.

In its sample, this clonotype was seen many times. The chain carries TRBV27 and TRBJ2-7; a possible D gene is TRBD1 (6 bases). Trimming stripped 5 bases from V and 3 bases from J, with 14 bases between. CDR3 length: 14 amino acids. Germline-derived CDR1 and CDR2 are MNHEY and SMNVEV (reference sequence). The CDR3 DNA is TGTGCCAGCAGTACGGGACACGGGATCTACGAGCAGTACTTC. This translates into CASSTGHGIYEQYF.

In its sample, this clonotype was seen many times. The chain joins TRBV29-1 to TRBJ2-7, with D possibly being TRBD2 (7 bases). The CDR3 has 14 residues. The germline gives CDR1 SQVTM, CDR2 ANQGSEA. The ends were cut back, 7 bases at V and 5 bases at J, with 21 bases in the middle. CDR3 in DNA: TGCAGCGCTGGGGGGGGCGGGAGAATTGACGAGCAGTACTTC. Encoded protein: CSAGGGGRIDEQYF.

The sample holds many counts of this clonotype. The rearrangement links TRBV11-1 to TRBJ2-5; weak D call: TRBD2 (6 bases). The V gene lost 4 bases and the J gene lost 5 bases, with 11 bases spanning the gap. Germline assignment: CDR1 SGHAT and CDR2 FQDESV (reference sequence). This CDR3 has 13 residues. The CDR3 DNA is TGTGCCAGCAGCTGGAGGGGAAAGGAGACCCAGTACTTC. This codes for CASSWRGKETQYF.

This clonotype was counted at least ten times. The gene calls are TRBV27 and TRBJ1-1, with D tentatively TRBD1 (5 bases). CDR3 length equals 12 residues. Germline CDR1 and CDR2: MNHEY and SMNVEV (reference sequence). The V end lost 5 bases, the J end lost 6 bases, and 10 bases lay between the germline ends. The CDR3, as DNA: TGTGCCAGCAGTGGGCTAGGGGCTGAAGCTTTCTTT. Protein: CASSGLGAEAFF.

A note on this clonotype: Relative to the germline gene, one junction end is altered; a read error may explain this. V gene TRBV6-5 combines with J gene TRBJ1-1, with a possible D match to TRBD1 (6 bases). CDR3 length: 15 amino acids. From germline, CDR1 is MNHEY and CDR2 SVGAGI. The CDR3 nucleotides are TGTGCCAGCAGTTACTCGGACAGAATGAACACTGAAGCTTGCTTT. Its protein is CASSYSDRMNTEACF.

This clonotype was recorded at least ten times. The J gene is TRBJ1-1, the V gene TRBV20-1, with D hard to call. The CDR3 length is 13 residues. Germline assignment: CDR1 DFQATT and CDR2 SNEGSKA (reference sequence). Trimming shortened V by 5 bases and J by 2 bases, and 12 bases separated the two germline ends. CDR3 sequence reads: CSAPYRGNTEAFF. Here the CDR3 DNA reads TGCAGTGCTCCCTATCGGGGAAACACTGAAGCTTTCTTT.

This clonotype was detected many times. The chain carries TRBV6-4 and TRBJ1-2, with 7 bases identical to TRBD1. After removal of 2 bases from V and 7 bases from J, the junction contained 16 bases not matched to a gene. Per germline, CDR1 MRHNA and CDR2 SNTAGT. CDR3 size: 17 residues. The CDR3: CASSDGAMTGTMSGYTF. The CDR3 coding sequence is TGTGCCAGCAGTGACGGCGCTATGACAGGGACAATGAGTGGCTACACCTTC.

The chain employs TRBV28 and TRBJ1-2; unclear D gene. The germline gives CDR1 MDHEN, CDR2 SYDVKM. The V end lost 2 bases, the J end lost 9 bases, and 10 bases lay between the germline ends. The CDR3 totals 12 residues. CDR3 region: CASSLALPSYTF. DNA for the CDR3: TGTGCCAGCAGTTTAGCCCTACCCAGCTACACCTTC.

This clonotype has ten or more counts. This sequence joins TRBV5-1 and TRBJ1-5, with D perhaps matching TRBD1 (5 bases). Germline V gene data show CDR1 as SGHRS and CDR2 as YFSETQ. The CDR3 is 15 residues long. Trimming took off 0 bases at V and 7 bases at J, with 14 bases between the two ends. For the CDR3, the DNA is TGCGCCAGCAGCTTGGCCGGGGGTATACTCCAGCCCCAGCATTTT. It codes for CASSLAGGILQPQHF.

This clonotype was recorded at least ten times. The gene calls are TRBV20-1 and TRBJ2-7; weak D call: TRBD1 (6 bases). Germline CDR1 and CDR2: DFQATT and SNEGSKA (reference sequence). Trimming cost V 3 bases and J 3 bases, with 9 bases left between them. The CDR3 extends over 12 amino acids. The CDR3 loop is CSARDRFYEQYF. The CDR3 region has the DNA TGCAGTGCTAGGGACAGATTCTACGAGCAGTACTTC.

This clonotype was detected ten times or more. V is TRBV28 and J is TRBJ1-2; 9 bases map to TRBD1. V lost 2 bases to trimming and J lost 7 bases; unmatched junction nucleotides: 5. The CDR3 contains 14 residues. The V gene's germline CDR1 is MDHEN and CDR2 SYDVKM. CDR3: CASSLDGQGSGYTF. The CDR3 nucleotides are TGTGCCAGCAGTTTAGACGGACAGGGGAGTGGCTACACCTTC.